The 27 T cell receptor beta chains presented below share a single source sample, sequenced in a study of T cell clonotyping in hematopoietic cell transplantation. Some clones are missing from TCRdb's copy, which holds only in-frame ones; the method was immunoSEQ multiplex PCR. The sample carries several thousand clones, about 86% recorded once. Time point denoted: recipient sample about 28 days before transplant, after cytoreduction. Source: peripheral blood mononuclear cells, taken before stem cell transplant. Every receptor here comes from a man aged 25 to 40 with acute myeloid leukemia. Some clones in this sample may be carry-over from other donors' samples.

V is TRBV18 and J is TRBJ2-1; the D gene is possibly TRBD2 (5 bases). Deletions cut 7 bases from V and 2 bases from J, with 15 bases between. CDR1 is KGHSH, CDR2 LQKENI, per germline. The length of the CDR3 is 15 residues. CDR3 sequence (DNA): TGTGCCAGCTTCAACTCCGGGATCGCCTACAATGAGCAGTTCTTC. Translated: CASFNSGIAYNEQFF.

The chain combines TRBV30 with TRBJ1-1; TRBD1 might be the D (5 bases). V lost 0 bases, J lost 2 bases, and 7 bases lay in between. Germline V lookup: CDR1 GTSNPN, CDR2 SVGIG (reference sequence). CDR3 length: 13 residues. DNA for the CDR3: TGTGCCTGGAGTGTACAGGACAACACTGAAGCTTTCTTT. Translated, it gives CAWSVQDNTEAFF.

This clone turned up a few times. Here the CDR3 reads CAISEFPGGQTSDEQFF. CDR3 bases: TGTGCCATCAGTGAGTTTCCAGGGGGGCAGACTAGCGATGAGCAGTTCTTC. This chain links TRBV10-3 with TRBJ2-1; TRBD2 might be the D (8 bases). There are 17 residues in the CDR3. V lost 1 base and J 8 bases, leaving 21 bases between the germline ends. Germline CDR1 reads ENHRY; CDR2 reads SYGVKD.

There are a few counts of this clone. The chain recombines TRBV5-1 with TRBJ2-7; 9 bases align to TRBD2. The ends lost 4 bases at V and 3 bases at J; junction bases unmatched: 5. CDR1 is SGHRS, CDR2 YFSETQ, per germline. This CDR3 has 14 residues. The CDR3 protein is CASSPAGGVYEQYF. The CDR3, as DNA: TGCGCCAGCAGCCCTGCGGGGGGGGTCTACGAGCAGTACTTC.

The CDR3 reads CASSLNRGLGETQYF. Here the CDR3 DNA reads TGTGCCAGCAGCTTGAATCGGGGGTTGGGAGAGACCCAGTACTTC. The rearrangement joins TRBV5-4 to TRBJ2-5; a possible D gene is TRBD2 (6 bases). This CDR3 is 15 amino acids long. In germline, CDR1 is SGHNT, CDR2 YYREEE (reference sequence). V dropped 1 base and J dropped 4 bases, with 14 bases sitting between them.

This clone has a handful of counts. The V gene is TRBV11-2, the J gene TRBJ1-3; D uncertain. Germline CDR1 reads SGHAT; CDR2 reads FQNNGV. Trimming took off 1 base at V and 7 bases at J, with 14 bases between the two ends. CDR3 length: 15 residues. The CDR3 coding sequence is TGTGCCAGCAGCTTAGTCTCAGGCTTCTTCAACACCATATATTTT. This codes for CASSLVSGFFNTIYF.

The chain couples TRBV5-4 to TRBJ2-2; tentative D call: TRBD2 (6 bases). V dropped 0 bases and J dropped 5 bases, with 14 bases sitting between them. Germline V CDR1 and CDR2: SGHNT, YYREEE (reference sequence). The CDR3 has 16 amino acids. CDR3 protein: CASSLGGRSRTGELFF. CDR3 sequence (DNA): TGTGCCAGCAGCTTGGGAGGGAGGTCGAGGACCGGGGAGCTGTTTTTT.

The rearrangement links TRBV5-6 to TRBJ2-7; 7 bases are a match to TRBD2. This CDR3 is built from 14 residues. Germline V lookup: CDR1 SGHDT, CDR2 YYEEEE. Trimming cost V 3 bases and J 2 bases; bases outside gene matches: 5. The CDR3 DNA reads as TGTGCCAGCAGCTGGGAGGGAGGCCCCTACGAGCAGTACTTC. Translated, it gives CASSWEGGPYEQYF. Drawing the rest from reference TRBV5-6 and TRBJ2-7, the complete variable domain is DAGVTQSPTHLIKTRGQQVTLRCSPKSGHDTVSWYQQALGQGPQFIFQYYEEEERQRGNFPDRFSGHQFPNYSSELNVNALLLGDSALYLCASSWEGGPYEQYFGPGTRLTVT.

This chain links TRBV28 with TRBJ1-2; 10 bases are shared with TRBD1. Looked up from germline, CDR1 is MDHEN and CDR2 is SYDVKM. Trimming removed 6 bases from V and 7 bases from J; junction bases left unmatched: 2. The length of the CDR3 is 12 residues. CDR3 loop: CASSRDRGGYTF. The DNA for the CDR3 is TGTGCCAGCAGCCGGGACAGGGGTGGCTACACCTTC.

CDR3: CASSLISRGNAEQYF. As DNA, the CDR3 is TGTGCCAGCAGCCTGATCTCCCGAGGTAACGCCGAGCAGTACTTC. The rearrangement uses TRBV11-1 and TRBJ2-7; D not certain. CDR3 size: 15 residues. Per germline, CDR1 SGHAT and CDR2 FQDESV (reference sequence). V lost 5 bases to trimming and J lost 6 bases, with 20 bases between them.

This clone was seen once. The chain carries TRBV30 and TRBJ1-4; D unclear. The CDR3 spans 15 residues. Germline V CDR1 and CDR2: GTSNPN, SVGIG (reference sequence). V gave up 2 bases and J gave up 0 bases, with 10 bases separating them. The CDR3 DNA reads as TGTGCCTGGAGTCGATGGACCGCAACTAATGAAAAACTGTTTTTT. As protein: CAWSRWTATNEKLFF.

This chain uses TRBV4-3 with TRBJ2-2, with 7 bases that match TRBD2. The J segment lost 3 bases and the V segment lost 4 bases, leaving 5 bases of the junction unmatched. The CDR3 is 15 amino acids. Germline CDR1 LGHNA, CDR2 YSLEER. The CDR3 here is CASSPGGLDTGELFF. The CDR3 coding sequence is TGCGCCAGCAGCCCCGGGGGGTTGGACACCGGGGAGCTGTTTTTT.

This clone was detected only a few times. CDR3 in amino acids: CASTKGGANSPLHF. The CDR3 DNA follows: TGTGCCAGCACCAAAGGAGGGGCCAATTCACCCCTCCACTTT. V and J are TRBV6-5 and TRBJ1-6; TRBD1 might be the D (5 bases). Trimming left V 7 bases short and J 7 bases short, with 14 bases between. The CDR3 is 14 amino acids. In germline, CDR1 is MNHEY, CDR2 SVGAGI.

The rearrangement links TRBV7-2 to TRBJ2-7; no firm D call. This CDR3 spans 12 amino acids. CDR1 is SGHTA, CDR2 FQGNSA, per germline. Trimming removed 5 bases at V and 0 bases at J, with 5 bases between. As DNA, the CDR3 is TGTGCCAGCAGCCCCAGCTCCTACGAGCAGTACTTC. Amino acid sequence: CASSPSSYEQYF.

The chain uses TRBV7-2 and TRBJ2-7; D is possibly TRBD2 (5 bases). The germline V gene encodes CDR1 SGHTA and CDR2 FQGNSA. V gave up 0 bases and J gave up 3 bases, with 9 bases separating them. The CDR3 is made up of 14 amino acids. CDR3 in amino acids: CASSLAAADYEQYF. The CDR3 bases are TGTGCCAGCAGCTTAGCAGCGGCAGACTACGAGCAGTACTTC.

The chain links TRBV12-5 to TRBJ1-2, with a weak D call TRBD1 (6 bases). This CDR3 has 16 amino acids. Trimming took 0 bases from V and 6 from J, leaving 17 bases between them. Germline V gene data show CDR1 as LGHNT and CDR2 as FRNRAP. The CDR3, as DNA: TGTGCTAGTGGTTTGGTAATACGGGGGCGAGCTGATGGCTACACCTTC. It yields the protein CASGLVIRGRADGYTF. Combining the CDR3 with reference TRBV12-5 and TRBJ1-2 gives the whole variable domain DARVTQTPRHKVTEMGQEVTMRCQPILGHNTVFWYRQTMMQGLELLAYFRNRAPLDDSGMPKDRFSAEMPDATLATLKIQPSEPRDSAVYFCASGLVIRGRADGYTFGSGTRLTVV.

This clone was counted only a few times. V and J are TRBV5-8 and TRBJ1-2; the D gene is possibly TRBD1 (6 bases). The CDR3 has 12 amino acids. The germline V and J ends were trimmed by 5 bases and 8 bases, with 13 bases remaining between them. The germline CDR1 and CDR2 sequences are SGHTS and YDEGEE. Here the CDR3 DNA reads TGTGCCAGCAGTAACAGGGCTTTCGGCTACACCTTC. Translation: CASSNRAFGYTF.

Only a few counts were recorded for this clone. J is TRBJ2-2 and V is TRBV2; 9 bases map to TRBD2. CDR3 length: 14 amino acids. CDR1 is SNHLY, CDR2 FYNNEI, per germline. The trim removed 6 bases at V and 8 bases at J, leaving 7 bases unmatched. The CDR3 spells CASRTGTSTGELFF. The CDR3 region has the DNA TGTGCCAGCAGGACCGGGACTAGCACGGGGGAGCTGTTTTTT.

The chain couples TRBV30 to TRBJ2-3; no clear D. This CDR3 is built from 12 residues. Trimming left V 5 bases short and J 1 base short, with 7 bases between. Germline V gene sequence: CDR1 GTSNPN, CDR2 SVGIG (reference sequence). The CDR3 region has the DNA TGTGCCTGGGATTCCCGCACAGATACGCAGTATTTT. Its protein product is CAWDSRTDTQYF. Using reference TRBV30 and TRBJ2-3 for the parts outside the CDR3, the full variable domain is SQTIHQWPATLVQPVGSPLSLECTVEGTSNPNLYWYRQAAGRGLQLLFYSVGIGQISSEVPQNLSASRPQDRQFILSSKKLLLSDSGFYLCAWDSRTDTQYFGPGTRLTVL.

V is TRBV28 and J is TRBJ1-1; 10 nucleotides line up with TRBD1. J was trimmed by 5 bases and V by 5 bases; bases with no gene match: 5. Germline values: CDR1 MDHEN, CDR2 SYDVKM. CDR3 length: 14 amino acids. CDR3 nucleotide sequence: TGTGCCAGCAGTCTGACAGGGGGCGGGACTGAAGCTTTCTTT. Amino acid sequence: CASSLTGGGTEAFF.

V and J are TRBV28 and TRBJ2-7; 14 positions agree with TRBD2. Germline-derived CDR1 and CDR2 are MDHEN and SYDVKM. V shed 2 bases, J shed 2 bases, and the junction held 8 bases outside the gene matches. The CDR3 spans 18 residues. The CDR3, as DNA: TGTGCCAGCAGTTTAGGAGGACTAGCGGGAGGCCGGACCTACGAGCAGTACTTC. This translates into CASSLGGLAGGRTYEQYF.

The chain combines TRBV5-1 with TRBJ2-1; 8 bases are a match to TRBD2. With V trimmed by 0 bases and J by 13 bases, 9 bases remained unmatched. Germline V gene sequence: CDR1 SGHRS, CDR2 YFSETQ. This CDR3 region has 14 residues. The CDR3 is CASSLGTSTDTQFF. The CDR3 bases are TGCGCCAGCAGCTTGGGGACTAGCACGGACACCCAGTTCTTC.

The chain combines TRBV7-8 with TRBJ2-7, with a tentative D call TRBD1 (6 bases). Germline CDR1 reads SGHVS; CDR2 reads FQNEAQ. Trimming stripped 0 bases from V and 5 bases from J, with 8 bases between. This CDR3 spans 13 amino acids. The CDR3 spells CASSLAQGNEQYF. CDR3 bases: TGTGCCAGCAGCTTAGCGCAGGGGAACGAGCAGTACTTC.

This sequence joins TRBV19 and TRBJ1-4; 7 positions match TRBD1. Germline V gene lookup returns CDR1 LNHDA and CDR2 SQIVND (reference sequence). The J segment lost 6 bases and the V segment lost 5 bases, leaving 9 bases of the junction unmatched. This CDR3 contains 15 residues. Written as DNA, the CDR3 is TGTGCCAGTAGTTTCCCCGGGACAGTCTATGAAAAACTGTTTTTT. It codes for CASSFPGTVYEKLFF.

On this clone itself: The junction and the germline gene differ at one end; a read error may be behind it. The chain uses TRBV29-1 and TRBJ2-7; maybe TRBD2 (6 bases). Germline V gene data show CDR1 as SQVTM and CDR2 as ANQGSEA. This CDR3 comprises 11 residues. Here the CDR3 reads CSVWDSNEQYF. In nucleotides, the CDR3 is TGCAGCGTTTGGGACTCCAACGAGCAGTACTTC.

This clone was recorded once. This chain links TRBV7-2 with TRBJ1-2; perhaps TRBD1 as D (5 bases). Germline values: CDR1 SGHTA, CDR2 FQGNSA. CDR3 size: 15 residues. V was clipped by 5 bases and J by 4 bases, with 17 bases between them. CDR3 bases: TGTGCCAGCAGCGTCGGACGGCAGGGCTTCTATGGCTACACCTTC. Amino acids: CASSVGRQGFYGYTF.

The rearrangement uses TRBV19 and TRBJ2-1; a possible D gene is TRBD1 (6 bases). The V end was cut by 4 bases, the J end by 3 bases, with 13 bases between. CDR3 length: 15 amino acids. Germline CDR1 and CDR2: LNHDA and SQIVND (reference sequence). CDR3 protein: CASSRGLHIYNEQFF. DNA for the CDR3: TGTGCCAGTAGTAGGGGGCTACACATCTACAATGAGCAGTTCTTC. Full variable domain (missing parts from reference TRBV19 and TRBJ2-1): DGGITQSPKYLFRKEGQNVTLSCEQNLNHDAMYWYRQDPGQGLRLIYYSQIVNDFQKGDIAEGYSVSREKKESFPLTVTSAQKNPTAFYLCASSRGLHIYNEQFFGPGTRLTVL.